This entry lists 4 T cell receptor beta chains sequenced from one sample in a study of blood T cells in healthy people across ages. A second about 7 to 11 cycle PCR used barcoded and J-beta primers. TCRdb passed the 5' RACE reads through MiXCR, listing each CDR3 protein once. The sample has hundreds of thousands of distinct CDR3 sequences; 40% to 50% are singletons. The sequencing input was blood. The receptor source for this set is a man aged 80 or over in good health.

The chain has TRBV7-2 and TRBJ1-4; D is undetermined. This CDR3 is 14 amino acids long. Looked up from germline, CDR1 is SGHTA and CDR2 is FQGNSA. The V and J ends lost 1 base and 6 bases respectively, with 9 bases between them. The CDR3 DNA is TGTGCCAGCAGCTTAGTCCCCCTTTATGAAAAACTGTTTTTT. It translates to CASSLVPLYEKLFF.

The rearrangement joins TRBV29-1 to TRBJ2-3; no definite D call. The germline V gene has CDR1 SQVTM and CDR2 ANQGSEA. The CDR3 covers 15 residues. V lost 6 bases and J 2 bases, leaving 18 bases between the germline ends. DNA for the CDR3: TGCAGCGTCGGCGCGGCGAAGGCCCCCACAGATACGCAGTATTTT. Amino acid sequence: CSVGAAKAPTDTQYF.

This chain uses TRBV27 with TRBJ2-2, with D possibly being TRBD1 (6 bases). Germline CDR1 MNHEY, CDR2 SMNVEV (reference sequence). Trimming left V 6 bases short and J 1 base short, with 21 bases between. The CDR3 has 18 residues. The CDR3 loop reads CASSSPQTGTRNTGELFF. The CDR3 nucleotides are TGTGCCAGCAGCTCCCCCCAAACCGGGACAAGGAACACCGGGGAGCTGTTTTTT.

The CDR3 DNA reads as TGCGCCAGCAGCCAAGAGCATCGGGGAGTGACCCTGAACACTGAAGCTTTCTTT. It specifies CASSQEHRGVTLNTEAFF. This chain connects TRBV4-1 to TRBJ1-1; D unresolved. V gave up 0 bases and J gave up 0 bases, with 17 bases separating them. This CDR3 contains 18 residues. From germline, CDR1 is MGHRA and CDR2 YSYEKL.